A single sample gave rise to the 32 T cell receptor beta chains below, sequenced in a study of vaccination and CD4 T cells after COVID-19. The antigens for these receptors are not known. CD4+ T cells that had been cultured provided DNA sequenced with the Oncomine TCR Beta short-read assay. TCRdb recomputed calls from the PCR reads with MiXCR, one row per CDR3 protein. The sample carries roughly 7,500 distinct CDR3 sequences, 50% recorded once. Sample treatment: approximately 11-day PBMC culture with coronavirus spike peptide pools or control peptides (ViraFEST assay). Sequencing input: CD4+ T cells from blood, cultured in vitro. Every receptor here comes from a human donor who had recovered from COVID-19.

This clonotype came up a few times. V and J are TRBV19 and TRBJ1-5; TRBD1 matches 7 bases. This CDR3 is built from 13 residues. Trimming at V came to 4 bases and at J to 7 bases, leaving 4 bases not matched to a gene. Per germline, CDR1 LNHDA and CDR2 SQIVND (reference sequence). CDR3 DNA: TGTGCCAGTAGTACCCAACAGGGGCAGCCCCAGCATTTT. Translation: CASSTQQGQPQHF.

The CDR3 loop reads CASSAGRNTEAFF. The CDR3 DNA follows: TGTGCCAGCAGCGCAGGTAGGAACACTGAAGCTTTCTTT. The chain employs TRBV7-2 and TRBJ1-1; no firm D call. This CDR3 comprises 13 residues. CDR1 is SGHTA, CDR2 FQGNSA, per germline. V was shortened by 5 bases and J by 1 base, with 8 bases between the two germline ends.

A few counts support this clonotype. The V call is TRBV7-6, the J call TRBJ2-7; D might be TRBD1 (6 bases). V was clipped by 5 bases and J by 4 bases, with 15 bases between them. The CDR3 runs 14 residues. Germline CDR1 is SGHVS and CDR2 is FNYEAQ. This CDR3 is CASSRTHGTYEQYF. CDR3 nucleotide sequence: TGTGCCAGCAGCAGAACCCATGGGACATACGAGCAGTACTTC.

This clonotype was counted a single time. The chain has TRBV11-2 and TRBJ2-5; TRBD2 aligns across 11 bases. J was trimmed by 5 bases and V by 1 base; bases with no gene match: 3. CDR3 length equals 15 residues. Germline V gene data show CDR1 as SGHAT and CDR2 as FQNNGV. For the CDR3, the DNA is TGTGCCAGCAGCTTAGTAGCGGGAGGGCCGGAGACCCAGTACTTC. The encoded protein is CASSLVAGGPETQYF.

The V and J genes are TRBV20-1 and TRBJ2-1; the D is unclear. V shed 2 bases and J shed 1 base, with 9 bases lying between them. This CDR3 is 14 amino acids long. Germline CDR1 is DFQATT and CDR2 is SNEGSKA (reference sequence). In nucleotides, the CDR3 is TGCAGTGCTAGAATCCCTGGGTCCTACAATGAGCAGTTCTTC. Encoded protein: CSARIPGSYNEQFF.

As for this clonotype: The junction departs from germline at one end; a sequencing error may be responsible. V and J are TRBV7-7 and TRBJ1-6; TRBD1 matches 10 bases. The CDR3 contains 19 residues. From germline, CDR1 is SSHAT and CDR2 FNYEAQ (reference sequence). The CDR3 nucleotides read TGTGCTAGCAGCTTAGGGGGACAGGGGCGAGGGTTTTATAATTCACCCCTCCACTTT. The encoded protein is CASSLGGQGRGFYNSPLHF.

This rearrangement joins TRBV4-1 to TRBJ2-2; weak D call: TRBD2 (6 bases). Germline V CDR1 and CDR2: MGHRA, YSYEKL. The CDR3 covers 16 residues. The ends were cut back, 1 base at V and 7 bases at J, with 16 bases in the middle. In DNA form, the CDR3 reads TGCGCCAGCAGCCAAGCCACTAGCCAGGACGGCGGGGAGCTGTTTTTT. Its protein product is CASSQATSQDGGELFF.

The rearrangement uses TRBV21-1 and TRBJ2-5; the table's TRBD1 call for D was not verified on the DNA. TRBV21-1 is classified as a pseudogene. The CDR3 is made up of 15 amino acids. The CDR3 sequence: CASSTACEGRETQYF. CDR3 nucleotides: TGTGCCAGCAGCACAGCGTGCGAGGGGAGAGAGACCCAGTACTTC.

The table lists this clonotype with a few counts. This rearrangement joins TRBV6-2 or TRBV6-3 to TRBJ1-1, with 8 bases that match TRBD1. V shed 5 bases and J 7 bases; nucleotides not matched to a gene: 3. The V gene's germline CDR1 is MNHEY and CDR2 SVGEGT. The CDR3 has 12 amino acids. The CDR3 spells CASSVTGGEAFF. Here the CDR3 DNA reads TGTGCCAGCAGTGTCACAGGGGGTGAAGCTTTCTTT.

The V call is TRBV11-3, the J call TRBJ2-1, with 8 bases matching TRBD1. With 5 bases clipped from V and 2 bases from J, the junction kept 5 bases outside the gene matches. The CDR3 extends over 15 amino acids. The germline gives CDR1 SGHNT, CDR2 YENEEA. The chain's CDR3 is CASSPRTGPYNEQFF. The CDR3 DNA reads as TGTGCCAGCAGCCCACGGACAGGGCCCTACAATGAGCAGTTCTTC.

V and J are TRBV4-1 and TRBJ1-3, with D hard to call. Germline V CDR1 and CDR2: MGHRA, YSYEKL. V gave up 10 bases and J gave up 1 base, with 14 bases separating them. The CDR3 spans 14 residues. The DNA for the CDR3 is TGCGCCACCACGACCGTGGGATCTGGAAACACCATATATTTT. This codes for CATTTVGSGNTIYF.

V and J are TRBV27 and TRBJ2-3, with TRBD1 matching 8 bases. Unmatched junction bases numbered 9, after V lost 5 bases and J lost 5 bases. Germline V CDR1 and CDR2: MNHEY, SMNVEV (reference sequence). The CDR3 is made up of 15 amino acids. CDR3: CASSRDRRVEDTQYF. The CDR3 DNA reads as TGTGCCAGCAGTCGGGACAGGAGGGTCGAAGATACGCAGTATTTT.

The chain is built from TRBV19 and TRBJ2-2, with D perhaps being TRBD1 or TRBD2 (6 bases each). Trimming cost V 7 bases and J 4 bases, with 13 bases left between them. In germline, CDR1 is LNHDA, CDR2 SQIVND (reference sequence). The CDR3 has 14 amino acids. The CDR3 nucleotides read TGTGCCAGTAAAGACAGGAGGGGCACCGGGGAGCTGTTTTTT. Its translation: CASKDRRGTGELFF.

The chain has TRBV7-3 and TRBJ1-2; TRBD1 might be the D (6 bases). V gave up 5 bases and J gave up 4 bases, with 14 bases separating them. The CDR3 sequence is 14 residues long. In germline, CDR1 is SGHTA, CDR2 FQGTGA. The CDR3 coding sequence is TGTGCCAGCAGCCCCGACAGGCAAAGCTATGGCTACACCTTC. Translation: CASSPDRQSYGYTF.

This clonotype was counted between two and nine times. The chain uses TRBV7-9 and TRBJ1-1; 7 positions agree with TRBD1. V lost 5 bases, J lost 0 bases, and 6 bases stayed unmatched. Germline loops: CDR1 SEHNR, CDR2 FQNEAQ (reference sequence). This CDR3 region has 15 residues. The CDR3 reads CASSPRQGMNTEAFF. CDR3 nucleotides: TGTGCCAGCAGCCCAAGACAGGGTATGAACACTGAAGCTTTCTTT.

The rearrangement uses TRBV6-2 or TRBV6-3 and TRBJ2-2, with D unresolved. Germline CDR1 MNHEY, CDR2 SVGEGT. V was pared by 7 bases and J by 6 bases, with 6 bases between. This CDR3 is built from 11 residues. The CDR3 here is CASKFAGELFF. CDR3 nucleotides: TGTGCCAGCAAGTTCGCCGGGGAGCTGTTTTTT.

This clonotype counts as medium-sized. This chain joins TRBV20-1 and TRBJ1-2; D remains unclear. The CDR3 length is 14 residues. CDR1 and CDR2 (germline): DFQATT, SNEGSKA (reference sequence). Between the trimmed V and J ends, which lost 0 bases and 0 bases, there was a span of 8 bases. This CDR3 reads CSAREEGTNYGYTF. CDR3 sequence (DNA): TGCAGTGCTAGAGAGGAGGGTACTAACTATGGCTACACCTTC.

V usage is TRBV11-2 and J usage is TRBJ2-3, with D unclear. Trimming took 2 bases from V and 5 from J, leaving 5 bases between them. The germline V gene has CDR1 SGHAT and CDR2 FQNNGV. The CDR3 loop spans 12 amino acids. CDR3 sequence reads: CASSLLEDTQYF. The CDR3 DNA sequence: TGTGCCAGCAGCTTACTCGAAGATACGCAGTATTTT.

This clonotype was observed a handful of times. This sequence joins TRBV6-1 and TRBJ1-1; TRBD1 might be the D (5 bases). CDR1 is MNHNS and CDR2 is SASEGT in the germline V gene. Trimming removed 3 bases at V and 5 bases at J, with 13 bases between. The CDR3 is 14 residues long. The CDR3 reads CASSETWGGTEAFF. CDR3 nucleotides: TGTGCCAGCAGTGAGACATGGGGCGGGACTGAAGCTTTCTTT.

V is TRBV20-1 and J is TRBJ1-5; D remains ambiguous. CDR3 length: 15 amino acids. V was clipped by 5 bases and J by 1 base, with 15 bases between them. CDR1 and CDR2 from the germline V gene are DFQATT and SNEGSKA (reference sequence). The CDR3 here is CSAFSDTVSNQPQHF. The CDR3 DNA is TGCAGTGCTTTCTCAGATACAGTGAGCAATCAGCCCCAGCATTTT.

The chain joins TRBV6-5 to TRBJ2-7; 8 bases map to TRBD2. Germline V gives CDR1 MNHEY, CDR2 SVGAGI. The CDR3 contains 17 residues. The J segment lost 3 bases and the V segment lost 2 bases, leaving 12 bases of the junction unmatched. The CDR3 nucleotides are TGTGCCAGCAGTTACGCTAGGGTAGCGGGACTCTTCTACGAGCAGTACTTC. Translated, it gives CASSYARVAGLFYEQYF.

The CDR3 loop reads CAWLRDRRNYGYTF. CDR3 nucleotides: TGTGCCTGGCTCCGGGACAGGAGGAACTATGGCTACACCTTC. The chain uses TRBV30 and TRBJ1-2; 8 bases map to TRBD1. The ends lost 5 bases at V and 2 bases at J; junction bases unmatched: 7. The CDR3 length is 14 residues. Germline V lookup: CDR1 GTSNPN, CDR2 SVGIG (reference sequence).

The rearrangement joins TRBV19 to TRBJ2-6; D tentatively fits TRBD1 or TRBD2 (5 bases each). Trimming removed 3 bases from V and 4 bases from J, with 10 bases in between. CDR3 length: 15 amino acids. Per the germline V gene, CDR1 is LNHDA and CDR2 is SQIVND (reference sequence). The CDR3 DNA reads as TGTGCCAGTAGTATCCAGGGAGACGGGGCCAACGTCCTGACTTTC. Translating it yields CASSIQGDGANVLTF.

This chain joins TRBV28 and TRBJ2-3; D tentatively reads TRBD1 or TRBD2 (5 bases each). The germline V and J ends were trimmed by 4 bases and 1 base, with 12 bases remaining between them. In germline, CDR1 is MDHEN, CDR2 SYDVKM. There are 15 residues in the CDR3. The CDR3 DNA reads TGTGCCAGCAGTTCACCCGGGACCGGCACAGATACGCAGTATTTT. Translation: CASSSPGTGTDTQYF.

The V call is TRBV18, the J call TRBJ1-2, with 7 positions matching TRBD1. CDR1 and CDR2 (germline): KGHSH, LQKENI. This CDR3 spans 14 amino acids. J lost 5 bases, V lost 0 bases, and 3 bases had no gene match. The CDR3 nucleotides read TGTGCCAGCTCACCACCGACAGGGAGGTATGGCTACACCTTC. Its protein product is CASSPPTGRYGYTF.

This sequence joins TRBV18 and TRBJ2-7, with 7 bases identical to TRBD1. CDR3 length: 12 amino acids. Germline CDR1 is KGHSH and CDR2 is LQKENI. V gave up 6 bases and J gave up 4 bases; unmatched junction bases: 3. DNA of the CDR3: TGTGCCAGCTCGGGACAGAGATACGAGCAGTACTTC. This sequence encodes CASSGQRYEQYF.

The J gene is TRBJ1-4, the V gene TRBV10-3; 10 bases agree with TRBD1. Losses at the gene ends were 6 bases for V and 5 bases for J; bases not matched to a gene: 3. CDR1 ENHRY and CDR2 SYGVKD come from the germline V gene. The CDR3 runs to 14 residues. This CDR3 is CAISAGQGNEKLFF. In DNA form, the CDR3 reads TGTGCCATCAGCGCGGGACAGGGGAATGAAAAACTGTTTTTT.

This clonotype is labeled as medium-sized. The V and J genes are TRBV7-2 and TRBJ2-3, with D perhaps matching TRBD2 (6 bases). Trimming cost V 2 bases and J 4 bases, with 13 bases left between them. The CDR3 has 15 residues. Germline CDR1 and CDR2: SGHTA and FQGNSA. CDR3 nucleotide sequence: TGTGCCAGCAGCTTAAGAGGGAGGTCTGCAGATACGCAGTATTTT. Encoded protein: CASSLRGRSADTQYF.

This chain links TRBV4-3 with TRBJ1-2; possibly TRBD1 for D (5 bases). Germline CDR1 and CDR2: LGHNA and YSLEER. Trimming left V 4 bases short and J 7 bases short, with 19 bases between. The CDR3 consists of 15 residues. The DNA for the CDR3 is TGCGCCAGCAGCCTGGGACCCCCAGGTGCAGGTGGCTACACCTTC. It yields the protein CASSLGPPGAGGYTF.

This chain uses TRBV6-2 or TRBV6-3 with TRBJ2-5, with 7 bases that match TRBD1. This CDR3 has 13 amino acids. Germline CDR1 MNHEY, CDR2 SVGEGT. V gave up 6 bases and J gave up 4 bases; unmatched junction bases: 5. The chain's CDR3 is CASSETGRETQYF. In nucleotides, the CDR3 is TGTGCCAGCAGCGAGACAGGGAGAGAGACCCAGTACTTC.

CDR3 DNA: TGTGCCAGCAGTTTTCATTACGAGCAGTACTTC. This sequence encodes CASSFHYEQYF. V and J are TRBV6-2 or TRBV6-3 and TRBJ2-7; D remains ambiguous. Germline V gene lookup returns CDR1 MNHEY and CDR2 SVGEGT. The ends were cut back, 4 bases at V and 4 bases at J, with 5 bases in the middle. This CDR3 spans 11 amino acids.

The CDR3 nucleotides read TGTGCCAGCAGCGGAATCTATGGCTACACCTTC. Protein: CASSGIYGYTF. This sequence joins TRBV28 and TRBJ1-2; D uncertain. This CDR3 contains 11 residues. The V and J ends lost 6 bases and 4 bases respectively, with 6 bases between them. Germline V gene sequence: CDR1 MDHEN, CDR2 SYDVKM.